This T cell receptor beta chain was identified in a study of blood T cell repertoires in COVID-19. Overall study context: The samples span acute and convalescent COVID-19 from the United States, Italy and Spain. PBMCs, B-cell-depleted T cells, or T cells provided the cDNA or gDNA that made up the material.

As handled by the study authors: Nucleated cell counts were estimated from reference gene primer amplification. The protocol was immunoSEQ multiplex PCR, while the TCRdb copy is restricted to in-frame clones and leaves out a portion. V, J and clone size are taken as reported in that table, and D and trimming were inferred from the DNA itself. The profile shows 60,000 to 70,000 clones, 84% of them singletons. There are many counts of this clone. Sequenced: peripheral blood. The TCR comes from a man between 45 and 60 years old with active COVID-19.

CDR3 residues: CASSPRQGYKPGELFF. Here the CDR3 DNA reads TGCGCCAGCAGCCCGAGACAGGGGTACAAGCCCGGGGAGCTGTTTTTT. The chain joins TRBV5-1 to TRBJ2-2; the match to TRBD1 covers 8 bases. The CDR3 has 16 residues. J was trimmed by 6 bases and V by 4 bases; bases with no gene match: 11. From germline, CDR1 is SGHRS and CDR2 YFSETQ.